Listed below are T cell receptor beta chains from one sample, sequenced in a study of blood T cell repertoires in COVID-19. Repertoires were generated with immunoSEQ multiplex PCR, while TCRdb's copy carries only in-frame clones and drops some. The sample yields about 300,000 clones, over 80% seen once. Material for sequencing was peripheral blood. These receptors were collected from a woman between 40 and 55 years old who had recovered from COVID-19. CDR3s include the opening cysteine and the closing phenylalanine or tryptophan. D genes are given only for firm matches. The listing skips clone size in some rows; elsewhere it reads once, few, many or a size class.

TGTGCCAGCAGCCATTCCCCGGGACAGGTCGATGAAAAACTGTTTTTT	CASSHSPGQVDEKLFF	TRBD1	-	TRBJ1-4	TRBV9
TGTGCCAGTAGTGCCGGGACAGGGGCCTACGAGCAGTACTTC	CASSAGTGAYEQYF	TRBD1	-	TRBJ2-7	TRBV19
TGTGCCAGCAGCTCCAACGGGGATGAGCAGTTCTTC	CASSSNGDEQFF	-	-	TRBJ2-1	TRBV13
TGTGCCAGCAGTGCGGACAGGGGCGAGCAGTACTTC	CASSADRGEQYF	TRBD1	few	TRBJ2-7	TRBV2
TGTGCCAGCTACCGGGGGACAGGTTACCAGAACACTGAAGCTTTCTTT	CASYRGTGYQNTEAFF	TRBD1	-	TRBJ1-1	TRBV5-4
TGTGCCAGCAGCCGCGGGACCTCCTATGGCTACACCTTC	CASSRGTSYGYTF	-	-	TRBJ1-2	TRBV6-2/TRBV6-3
TGTGCCAGCAACCCGGGACTAGGCACAGATACGCAGTATTTT	CASNPGLGTDTQYF	TRBD2	-	TRBJ2-3	TRBV9
TGCGCCAGCAGCCCCGGGACAGGGAGCAATCAGCCCCAGCATTTT	CASSPGTGSNQPQHF	TRBD1	few	TRBJ1-5	TRBV5-1
TGCGCCAGCAGCCAGAGGGACAGGGAAGATTCACCCCTCCACTTT	CASSQRDREDSPLHF	TRBD1	few	TRBJ1-6	TRBV4-1
TGTGCTAGTGGTTTCCCGGACGGGCCGGGGGATACGCAGTATTTT	CASGFPDGPGDTQYF	-	-	TRBJ2-3	TRBV12-5
TGTGCCAGCAGCTGGGTATCGAGGGGCTACACCTTC	CASSWVSRGYTF	-	once	TRBJ1-2	TRBV7-2
TGTGCCAGCAGATTTGGCGGCTCCTATAATTCACCCCTCCACTTT	CASRFGGSYNSPLHF	-	few	TRBJ1-6	TRBV6-5
TGTGCCAGCAGCTTAGGACGAGGATCGGAAGCTTTCTTT	CASSLGRGSEAFF	-	once	TRBJ1-1	TRBV11-2
TGTGCCAGCAGCTTAGCACCGGGACAGGGAACCTACGAGCAGTACTTC	CASSLAPGQGTYEQYF	TRBD1	once	TRBJ2-7	TRBV7-9
TGTGCCAGCAGCCCCAGCCCTGAACAGGGGGATACGCAGTATTTT	CASSPSPEQGDTQYF	TRBD1	-	TRBJ2-3	TRBV9
TGTGCCAGCAGCCACTCGGCCTGGGAGGGCATGAACACTGAAGCTTTCTTT	CASSHSAWEGMNTEAFF	-	-	TRBJ1-1	TRBV27
TGTGCCAGCAGCGACCGGAGGAGCGGGGGGACAGATACGCAGTATTTT	CASSDRRSGGTDTQYF	TRBD2	-	TRBJ2-3	TRBV11-3
TGTGCCAGCAGCAGGGACTGGAACTACGAGCAGTACTTC	CASSRDWNYEQYF	-	-	TRBJ2-7	TRBV6-5
TGTGCCAGCAGCACCCACGCAGGGCGGGGGGAACCAGATACGCAGTATTTT	CASSTHAGRGEPDTQYF	TRBD2	once	TRBJ2-3	TRBV7-9
TGCAGTGCTAGTCAGGGGAGAAATCAGCCCCAGCATTTT	CSASQGRNQPQHF	-	-	TRBJ1-5	TRBV20-1
TGTGCCAGCAGCGTAGGGGCAGGGGGAAATCAGCCCCAGCATTTT	CASSVGAGGNQPQHF	TRBD1	-	TRBJ1-5	TRBV9
TGCGCCAGCAGCTTGGCCACAGACTCTGGAAACACCATATATTTT	CASSLATDSGNTIYF	-	-	TRBJ1-3	TRBV5-1
TGTGCCAGCAGCCAGAACACGCCTGGTTCCTGGCCCGATACGCAGTATTTT	CASSQNTPGSWPDTQYF	-	-	TRBJ2-3	TRBV3-1/TRBV3-2
TGTGCCAGCAGCCCCAGGACAGGGGGCTCTTCACCCCTCCACTTT	CASSPRTGGSSPLHF	TRBD1	-	TRBJ1-6	TRBV7-6
TGTGCCAGCAGTCCCCAGGGCTACGAGCAGTACTTC	CASSPQGYEQYF	-	-	TRBJ2-7	TRBV6-5
TGCAGTGCTAGTGAATGGACAGGGGAAGGGGTGAACACTGAAGCTTTCTTT	CSASEWTGEGVNTEAFF	TRBD1	-	TRBJ1-1	TRBV20-1
TGCGCCAGCAATTCTACCAAACCCTACCCGGGACAGGTTTGCTCTGGGGCCAACGTCCTGACTTTC	CASNSTKPYPGQVCSGANVLTF	TRBD1	-	TRBJ2-6	TRBV23-1